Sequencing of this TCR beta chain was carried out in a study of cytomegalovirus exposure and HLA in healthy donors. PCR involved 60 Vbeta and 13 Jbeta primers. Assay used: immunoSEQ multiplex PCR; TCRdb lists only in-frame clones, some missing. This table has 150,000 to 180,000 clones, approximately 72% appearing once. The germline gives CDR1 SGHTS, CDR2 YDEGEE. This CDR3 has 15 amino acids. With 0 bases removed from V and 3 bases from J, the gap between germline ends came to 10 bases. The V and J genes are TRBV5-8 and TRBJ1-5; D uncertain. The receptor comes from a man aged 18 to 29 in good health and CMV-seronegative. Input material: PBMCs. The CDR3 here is CASSLELLSNQPQHF. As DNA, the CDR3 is TGTGCCAGCAGCTTGGAACTGTTATCCAATCAGCCCCAGCATTTT.